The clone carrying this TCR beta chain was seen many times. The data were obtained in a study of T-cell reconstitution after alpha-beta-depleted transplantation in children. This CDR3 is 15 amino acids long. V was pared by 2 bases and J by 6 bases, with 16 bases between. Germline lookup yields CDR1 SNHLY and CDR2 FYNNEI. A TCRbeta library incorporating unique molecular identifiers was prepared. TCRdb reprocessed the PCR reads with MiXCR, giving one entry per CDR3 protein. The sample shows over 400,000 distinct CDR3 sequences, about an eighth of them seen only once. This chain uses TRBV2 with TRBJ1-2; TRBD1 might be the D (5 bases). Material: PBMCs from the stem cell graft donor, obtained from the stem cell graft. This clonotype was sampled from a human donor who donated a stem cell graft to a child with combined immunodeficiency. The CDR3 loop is CASSESGSRGHGYTF. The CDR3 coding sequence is TGTGCCAGCAGTGAAAGCGGCTCGAGGGGCCATGGCTACACCTTC.